This TCR beta chain stems from a study of T cells in Graves' hyperthyroidism and ophthalmopathy. General study points: Ophthalmopathy and stable hyperthyroidism were separated by a 13 V-J model.

Together with thyroid ultrasound, orbital computed tomography, serum thyroxine and TRAb, clinical symptoms were used for diagnoses. A note on this clonotype: Antigen: not known.

The CDR3 regions of TCR beta were amplified from RNA transcripts. An initial round of RT-PCR targeting the TCR CDR3 relied on the HTBI primer set. Each CDR3 protein gets one entry after TCRdb re-called the multiplex PCR reads with MiXCR. This table has a few hundred thousand distinct CDR3 sequences, roughly 25% appearing once. V was shortened by 2 bases and J by 6 bases, with 11 bases between the two germline ends. The CDR3 totals 14 residues. The sequenced material came from blood. The genes are TRBV12-3 or TRBV12-4 and TRBJ1-3; unclear D gene. This TCR came from a man in his fifties or sixties with Graves' hyperthyroidism. The CDR3 loop is CASSLIRRKNTIYF. CDR3 DNA sequence: TGTGCCAGCAGTTTAATCCGGAGGAAAAACACCATATATTTT.